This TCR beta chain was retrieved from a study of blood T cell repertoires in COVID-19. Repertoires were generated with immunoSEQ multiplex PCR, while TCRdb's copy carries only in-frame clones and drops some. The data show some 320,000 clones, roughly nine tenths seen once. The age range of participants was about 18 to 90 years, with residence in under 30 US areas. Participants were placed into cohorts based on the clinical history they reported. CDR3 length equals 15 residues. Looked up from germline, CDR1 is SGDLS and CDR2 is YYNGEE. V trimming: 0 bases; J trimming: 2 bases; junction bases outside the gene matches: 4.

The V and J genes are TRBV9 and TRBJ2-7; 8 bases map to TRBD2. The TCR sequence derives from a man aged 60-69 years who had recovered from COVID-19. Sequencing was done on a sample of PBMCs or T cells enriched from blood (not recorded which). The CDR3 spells CASSVDGGAPYEQYF. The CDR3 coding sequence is TGTGCCAGCAGCGTAGACGGGGGGGCCCCCTACGAGCAGTACTTC.